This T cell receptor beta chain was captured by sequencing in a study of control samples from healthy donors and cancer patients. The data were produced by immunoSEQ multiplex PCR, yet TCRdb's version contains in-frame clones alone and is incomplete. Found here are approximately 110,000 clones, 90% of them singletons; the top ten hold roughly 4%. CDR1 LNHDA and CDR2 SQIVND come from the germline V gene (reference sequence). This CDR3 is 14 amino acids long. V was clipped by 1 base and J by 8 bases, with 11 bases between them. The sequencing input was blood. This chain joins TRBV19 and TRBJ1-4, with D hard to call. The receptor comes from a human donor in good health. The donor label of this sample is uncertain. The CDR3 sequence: CASSIAEGPEKLFF. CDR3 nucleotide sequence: TGTGCCAGTAGTATAGCGGAGGGCCCCGAAAAACTGTTTTTT.